These 5 T cell receptor beta chains were all obtained from the same sample, sequenced in a study of Ad26.COV2.S vaccination and SARS-CoV-2 variants. Treatment in this sample: around 19 received Ad26.COV2.S at low or high dose, single or two shots; 5 received placebo; per-sample allocation not given. Sample collection was performed on day 63 after the first vaccine or placebo injection. Clones were sequenced by immunoSEQ multiplex PCR, and TCRdb holds only the in-frame ones, with some missing. The top ten clones hold over 1.3% of a sample with hundreds of thousands of clones, around 90% of them seen once. This sample comprised peripheral blood, obtained in a trial of Ad26.COV2.S vaccine versus placebo. All receptors derive from a person aged 18-65 years who received the Ad26.COV2.S COVID-19 vaccine or a placebo.

This chain links TRBV19 with TRBJ1-6; 7 bases match TRBD1. Germline V gene lookup returns CDR1 LNHDA and CDR2 SQIVND (reference sequence). The V gene end was trimmed by 10 bases and the J gene end by 2 bases; junction bases not matched to a gene: 8. The CDR3 runs to 15 residues. This chain's CDR3 is CATKYGTAYNSPLHF. In DNA, the CDR3 is TGTGCCACTAAGTATGGGACAGCCTATAATTCACCCCTCCACTTT.

The chain uses TRBV7-6 and TRBJ1-2, with D possibly being TRBD1 (5 bases). This CDR3 is 13 amino acids long. Germline CDR1 is SGHVS and CDR2 is FNYEAQ. The V end lost 3 bases, the J end lost 4 bases, and 9 bases lay between the germline ends. The CDR3 spells CASSFAGGYGYTF. The CDR3 coding sequence is TGTGCCAGCAGCTTTGCGGGGGGCTATGGCTACACCTTC.

The chain recombines TRBV14 with TRBJ2-2; tentatively, D is TRBD2 (7 bases). The CDR3 extends over 15 amino acids. Per germline, CDR1 SGHDN and CDR2 FVKESK. V lost 4 bases to trimming and J lost 3 bases, with 12 bases between them. DNA for the CDR3: TGTGCCAGCAGCCTCGCGGGGGCGCACACCGGGGAGCTGTTTTTT. Residues: CASSLAGAHTGELFF.

This clone was seen a few times. V and J are TRBV6-5 and TRBJ2-7; D gene ambiguous. The length of the CDR3 is 10 residues. The V gene lost 10 bases and the J gene lost 4 bases, with 8 bases spanning the gap. CDR1 MNHEY and CDR2 SVGAGI come from the germline V gene. The chain's CDR3 is CATLEYEQYF. In nucleotides, the CDR3 is TGTGCCACCTTAGAGTACGAGCAGTACTTC.

This sequence joins TRBV24-1 and TRBJ2-2, with TRBD2 matching 9 bases. The CDR3 runs to 16 residues. The V segment lost 1 base and the J segment 4 bases; nucleotides outside the gene matches: 3. CDR1 and CDR2 from the germline V gene are KGHDR and SFDVKD. The CDR3 sequence: CATSDFKLAGTGELFF. As DNA, the CDR3 is TGTGCCACCAGTGATTTTAAACTAGCGGGCACCGGGGAGCTGTTTTTT.